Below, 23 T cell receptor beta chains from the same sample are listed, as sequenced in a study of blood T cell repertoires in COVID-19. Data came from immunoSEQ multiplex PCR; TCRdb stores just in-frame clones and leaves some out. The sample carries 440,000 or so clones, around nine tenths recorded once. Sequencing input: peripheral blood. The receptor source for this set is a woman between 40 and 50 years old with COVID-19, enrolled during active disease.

The CDR3 sequence is CASSKRTSGGSTDTQYF. CDR3 nucleotide sequence: TGTGCCAGTAGTAAGCGGACTAGCGGGGGTAGCACAGATACGCAGTATTTT. This rearrangement joins TRBV19 to TRBJ2-3, with TRBD2 identical over 13 bases. Germline CDR1 and CDR2: LNHDA and SQIVND (reference sequence). V gave up 4 bases and J gave up 0 bases; unmatched junction bases: 4. The CDR3 has 17 residues.

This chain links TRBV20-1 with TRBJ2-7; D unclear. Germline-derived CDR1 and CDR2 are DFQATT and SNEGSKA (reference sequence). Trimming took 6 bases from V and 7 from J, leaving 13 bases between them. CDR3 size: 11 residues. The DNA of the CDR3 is TGCAGTGCAACCCTCCCCCAGGAGCAGTACTTC. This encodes CSATLPQEQYF.

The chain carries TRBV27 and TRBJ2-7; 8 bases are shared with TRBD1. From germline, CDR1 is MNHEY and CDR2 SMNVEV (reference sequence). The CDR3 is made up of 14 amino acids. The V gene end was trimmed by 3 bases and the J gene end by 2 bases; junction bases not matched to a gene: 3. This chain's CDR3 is CASSFRDRPYEQYF. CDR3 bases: TGTGCCAGCAGTTTCCGGGACAGGCCCTACGAGCAGTACTTC.

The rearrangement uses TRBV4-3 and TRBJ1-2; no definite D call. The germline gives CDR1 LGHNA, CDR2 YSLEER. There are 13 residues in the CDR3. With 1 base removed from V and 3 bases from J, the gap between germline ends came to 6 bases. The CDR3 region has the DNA TGCGCCAGCAGCCAAGTCGTAGACTATGGCTACACCTTC. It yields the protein CASSQVVDYGYTF.

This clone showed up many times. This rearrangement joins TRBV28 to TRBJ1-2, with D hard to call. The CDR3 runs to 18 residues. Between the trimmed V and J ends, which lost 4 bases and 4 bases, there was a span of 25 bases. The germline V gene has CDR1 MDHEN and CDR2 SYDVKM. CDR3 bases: TGTGCCAGCAGTTGGCCCACCTTGGCGACCCCAGCTAGCTATGGCTACACCTTC. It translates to CASSWPTLATPASYGYTF.

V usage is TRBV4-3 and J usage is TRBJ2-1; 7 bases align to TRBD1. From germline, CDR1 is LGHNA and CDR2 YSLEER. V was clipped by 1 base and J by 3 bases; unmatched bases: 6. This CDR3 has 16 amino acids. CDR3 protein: CASSQAPTGRYNEQFF. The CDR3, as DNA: TGCGCCAGCAGCCAAGCCCCGACAGGGCGCTACAATGAGCAGTTCTTC.

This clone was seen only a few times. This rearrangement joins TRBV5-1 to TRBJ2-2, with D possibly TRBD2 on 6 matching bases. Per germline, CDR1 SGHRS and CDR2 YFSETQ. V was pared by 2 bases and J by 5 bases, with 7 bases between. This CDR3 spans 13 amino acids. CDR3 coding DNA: TGCGCCAGCAGCTTAGGACTAACCGGGGAGCTGTTTTTT. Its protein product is CASSLGLTGELFF.

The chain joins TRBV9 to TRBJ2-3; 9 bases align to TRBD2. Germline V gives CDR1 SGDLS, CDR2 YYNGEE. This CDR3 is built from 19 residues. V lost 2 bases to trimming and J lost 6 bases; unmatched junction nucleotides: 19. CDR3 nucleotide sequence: TGTGCCAGCAGCGTTCGCAGCTGGGTGGCGGGAGGGCCATCCGATACGCAGTATTTT. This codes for CASSVRSWVAGGPSDTQYF.

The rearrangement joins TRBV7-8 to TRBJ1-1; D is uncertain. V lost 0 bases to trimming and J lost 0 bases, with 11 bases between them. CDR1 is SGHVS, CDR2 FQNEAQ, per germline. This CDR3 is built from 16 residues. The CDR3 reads CASSLAIARMNTEAFF. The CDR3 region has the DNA TGTGCCAGCAGCTTAGCGATTGCGAGAATGAACACTGAAGCTTTCTTT.

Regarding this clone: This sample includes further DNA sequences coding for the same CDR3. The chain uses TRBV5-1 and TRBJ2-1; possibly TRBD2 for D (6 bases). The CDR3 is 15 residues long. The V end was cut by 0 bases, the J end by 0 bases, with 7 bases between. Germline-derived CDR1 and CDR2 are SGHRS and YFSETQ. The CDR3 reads CASSLVGSSYNEQFF. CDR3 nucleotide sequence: TGCGCCAGCAGCTTGGTCGGGAGCTCCTACAATGAGCAGTTCTTC.

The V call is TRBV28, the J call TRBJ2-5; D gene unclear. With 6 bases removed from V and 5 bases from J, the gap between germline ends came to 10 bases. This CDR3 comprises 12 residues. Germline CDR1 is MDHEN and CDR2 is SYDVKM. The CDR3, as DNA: TGTGCCAGCAGACAGCTTAGGGAGACCCAGTACTTC. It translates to CASRQLRETQYF.

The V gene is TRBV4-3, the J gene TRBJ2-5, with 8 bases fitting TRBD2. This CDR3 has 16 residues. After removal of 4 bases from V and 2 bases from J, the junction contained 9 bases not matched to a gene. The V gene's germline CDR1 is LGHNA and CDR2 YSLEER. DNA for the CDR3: TGCGCCAGCAGCCTCCGGGACCGACTAGCGCAAGAGACCCAGTACTTC. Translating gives CASSLRDRLAQETQYF.

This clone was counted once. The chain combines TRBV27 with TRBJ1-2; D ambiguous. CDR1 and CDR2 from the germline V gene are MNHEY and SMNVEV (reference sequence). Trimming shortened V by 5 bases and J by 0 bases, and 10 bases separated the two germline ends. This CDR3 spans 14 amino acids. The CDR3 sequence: CASSPGGTNYGYTF. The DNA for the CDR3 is TGTGCCAGCAGTCCAGGTGGAACTAACTATGGCTACACCTTC.

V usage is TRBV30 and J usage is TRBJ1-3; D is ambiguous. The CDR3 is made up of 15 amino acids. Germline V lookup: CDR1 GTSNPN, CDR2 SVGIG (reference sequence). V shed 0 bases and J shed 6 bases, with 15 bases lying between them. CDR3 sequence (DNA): TGTGCCTGGAGTGTACAAGGCGGAGCCTTAAACACCATATATTTT. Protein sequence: CAWSVQGGALNTIYF.

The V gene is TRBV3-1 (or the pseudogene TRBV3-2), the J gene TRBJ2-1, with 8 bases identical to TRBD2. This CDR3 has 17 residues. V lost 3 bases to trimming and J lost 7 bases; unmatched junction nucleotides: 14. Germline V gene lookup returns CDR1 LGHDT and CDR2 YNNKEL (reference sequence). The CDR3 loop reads CASSHPPLGRAINEQFF. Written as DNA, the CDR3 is TGTGCCAGCAGCCATCCTCCTCTCGGGAGGGCCATAAATGAGCAGTTCTTC.

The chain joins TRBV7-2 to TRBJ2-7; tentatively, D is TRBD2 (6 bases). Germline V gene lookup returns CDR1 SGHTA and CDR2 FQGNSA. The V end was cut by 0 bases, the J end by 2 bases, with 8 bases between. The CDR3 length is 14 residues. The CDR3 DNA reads TGTGCCAGCAGCTTAGCCGGGAGTACCTACGAGCAGTACTTC. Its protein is CASSLAGSTYEQYF.

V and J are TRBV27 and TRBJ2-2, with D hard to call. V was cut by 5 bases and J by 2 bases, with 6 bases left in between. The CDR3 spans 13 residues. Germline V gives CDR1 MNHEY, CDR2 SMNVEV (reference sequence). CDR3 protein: CASSLRNTGELFF. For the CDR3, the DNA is TGTGCCAGCAGTCTACGAAACACCGGGGAGCTGTTTTTT.

CDR3 sequence (DNA): TGCGCCAGCAGCCAGGGGACAGTAATGAACACTGAAGCTTTCTTT. Protein sequence: CASSQGTVMNTEAFF. V and J are TRBV4-3 and TRBJ1-1, with 7 bases fitting TRBD1. Germline trimming cut 3 bases from V and 0 bases from J; bases unmatched to any gene: 4. This CDR3 contains 15 residues. In germline, CDR1 is LGHNA, CDR2 YSLEER.

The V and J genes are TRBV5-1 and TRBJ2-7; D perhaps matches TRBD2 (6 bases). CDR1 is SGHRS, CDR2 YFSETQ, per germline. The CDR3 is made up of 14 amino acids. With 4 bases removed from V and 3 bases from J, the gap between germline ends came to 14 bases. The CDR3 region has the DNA TGCGCCAGCAGCCCCGAACTAGCTTACTACGAGCAGTACTTC. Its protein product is CASSPELAYYEQYF.

The CDR3 coding sequence is TGTGCCAGCAGCCCCGTAGGTCGGAGGATTCCCACAGATACGCAGTATTTT. This sequence encodes CASSPVGRRIPTDTQYF. The chain couples TRBV27 to TRBJ2-3, with D possibly matching TRBD2 (5 bases). The CDR3 loop spans 17 amino acids. The germline gives CDR1 MNHEY, CDR2 SMNVEV (reference sequence). V was pared by 6 bases and J by 2 bases, with 21 bases between.

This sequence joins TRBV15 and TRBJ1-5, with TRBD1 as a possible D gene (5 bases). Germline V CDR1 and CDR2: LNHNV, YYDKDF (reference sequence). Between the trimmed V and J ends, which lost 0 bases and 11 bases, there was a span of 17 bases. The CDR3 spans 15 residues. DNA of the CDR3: TGTGCCACCAGCAGAGATGGTAGGGGTCGGTGGGCCCAGCATTTT. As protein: CATSRDGRGRWAQHF. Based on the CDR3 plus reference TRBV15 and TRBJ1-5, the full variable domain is DAMVIQNPRYQVTQFGKPVTLSCSQTLNHNVMYWYQQKSSQAPKLLFHYYDKDFNNEADTPDNFQSRRPNTSFCFLDIRSPGLGDTAMYLCATSRDGRGRWAQHFGDGTRLSIL.

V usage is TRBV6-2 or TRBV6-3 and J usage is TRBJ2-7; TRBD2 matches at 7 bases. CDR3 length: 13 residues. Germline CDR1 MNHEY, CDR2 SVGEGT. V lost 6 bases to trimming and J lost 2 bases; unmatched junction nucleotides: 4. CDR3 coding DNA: TGTGCCAGCAGCCAACTAGCGACCTACGAGCAGTACTTC. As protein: CASSQLATYEQYF.

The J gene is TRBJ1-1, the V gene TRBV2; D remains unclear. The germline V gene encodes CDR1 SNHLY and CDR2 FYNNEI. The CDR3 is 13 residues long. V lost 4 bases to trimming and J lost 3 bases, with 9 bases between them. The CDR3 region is CASSAERDTEAFF. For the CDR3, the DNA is TGTGCCAGCAGTGCGGAACGGGACACTGAAGCTTTCTTT. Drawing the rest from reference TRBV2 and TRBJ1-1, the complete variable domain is EPEVTQTPSHQVTQMGQEVILRCVPISNHLYFYWYRQILGQKVEFLVSFYNNEISEKSEIFDDQFSVERPDGSNFTLKIRSTKLEDSAMYFCASSAERDTEAFFGQGTRLTVV.